This TCR beta chain was found in a study of control samples from healthy donors and cancer patients. This clone occurred once. Assay used: immunoSEQ multiplex PCR; TCRdb lists only in-frame clones, some missing. Among 180,000 or so clones listed, 90% to 95% were seen once. Germline V gene lookup returns CDR1 MDHEN and CDR2 SYDVKM. This CDR3 has 15 amino acids. Germline trimming cut 5 bases from V and 6 bases from J; bases unmatched to any gene: 9. The source is a woman aged 25 to 45 in good health. Specimen: blood. The chain has TRBV28 and TRBJ2-1; 8 bases fit TRBD2. The CDR3 DNA follows: TGTGCCAGCAGTCCCCGGGAGGGCCCCCTCAATGAGCAGTTCTTC. Protein sequence: CASSPREGPLNEQFF.